These 30 T cell receptor beta chains were sequenced from one sample in a study of glioma-infiltrating T cells. The iRepertoire nested amplicon-rescue multiplex PCR amplified TCR alpha and beta CDR3s from RNA. TCRdb reprocessed the multiplex PCR reads via MiXCR and lists one record per CDR3 protein. The repertoire has 110,000 or so distinct CDR3 sequences, less than 30% of them found once; the top ten carry roughly a third. What was sequenced was glioma tissue, nonneoplastic brain tissue, or PBMCs (not recorded which). These TCRs come from a human donor with low-grade glioma or glioblastoma, undergoing nonglioma brain surgery, or in good health (not recorded which).

The rearrangement links TRBV14 to TRBJ1-3, with 8 positions matching TRBD1. The CDR3 runs 14 residues. The trim removed 4 bases at V and 4 bases at J, leaving 3 bases unmatched. Germline V gene lookup returns CDR1 SGHDN and CDR2 FVKESK. CDR3 sequence: CASSPGTGGNTIYF. The CDR3 DNA reads TGTGCCAGCAGCCCTGGGACAGGAGGAAACACCATATATTTT.

This clonotype was seen at least ten times. The gene calls are TRBV4-1 and TRBJ2-7; 7 nucleotides match TRBD2. With 1 base clipped from V and 1 base from J, the junction kept 1 base outside the gene matches. The V gene's germline CDR1 is MGHRA and CDR2 YSYEKL. The CDR3 contains 14 residues. CDR3 in DNA: TGCGCCAGCAGCCAAGGGCGGGGGTCCTACGAGCAGTACTTC. This gives the protein CASSQGRGSYEQYF.

This clonotype occurred many times. At one of its ends the junction is not consistent with the germline gene, which may arise from a read error. The chain recombines TRBV7-8 with TRBJ2-7; D is possibly TRBD1 or TRBD2 (7 bases each). This CDR3 comprises 11 residues. Germline values: CDR1 SGHVS, CDR2 FQNEAQ. CDR3 region: CASSQGGGPHF. In DNA form, the CDR3 reads TGTGCCAGCAGCCAGGGGGGGGGCCCACACTTC.

This clonotype showed up many times. CDR3 sequence (DNA): TGCAGTGCTAGAGTGACAGTTTATAGCAATCAGCCCCAGCATTTT. This gives the protein CSARVTVYSNQPQHF. This chain joins TRBV20-1 and TRBJ1-5; the D gene is possibly TRBD1 (5 bases). Deletions cut 1 base from V and 0 bases from J, with 10 bases between. Germline CDR1 is DFQATT and CDR2 is SNEGSKA (reference sequence). The CDR3 loop spans 15 amino acids.

The CDR3 loop reads CASSSSGLYRQRGNQPQHF. CDR3 nucleotide sequence: TGTGCCAGCAGTAGCTCAGGGCTTTACCGGCAGAGGGGCAATCAGCCCCAGCATTTT. The chain is built from TRBV27 and TRBJ1-5; TRBD1 is a possible D gene (5 bases). The length of the CDR3 is 19 residues. Germline CDR1 reads MNHEY; CDR2 reads SMNVEV (reference sequence). V dropped 5 bases and J dropped 2 bases, with 25 bases sitting between them.

In this sample, this clonotype turned up many times. The chain links TRBV6-2 or TRBV6-3 to TRBJ2-3; D unclear. Deletions cut 2 bases from V and 5 bases from J, with 8 bases between. Germline V gene data show CDR1 as MNHEY and CDR2 as SVGEGT. The CDR3 spans 13 residues. The CDR3 nucleotides read TGTGCCAGCAGTTACAGGTCCAGAGATACGCAGTATTTT. It is translated as CASSYRSRDTQYF.

This chain uses TRBV30 with TRBJ2-5, with D tentatively TRBD1 (6 bases). Germline CDR1 is GTSNPN and CDR2 is SVGIG (reference sequence). Deletions cut 2 bases from V and 4 bases from J, with 20 bases between. The CDR3 runs to 16 residues. The CDR3 reads CAWSTGSHTPGETQYF. For the CDR3, the DNA is TGTGCCTGGAGTACAGGGTCCCATACACCCGGAGAGACCCAGTACTTC.

On this clonotype itself: A much larger clone is a single base away; this may be a read error. The chain couples TRBV7-2 to TRBJ2-7; 9 bases agree with TRBD1. V shed 6 bases, J shed 2 bases, and the junction held 8 bases outside the gene matches. Germline assignment: CDR1 SGHTA and CDR2 FQGNSA. The CDR3 is 15 amino acids. CDR3 in amino acids: CASSGDRARTYEQYF. DNA of the CDR3: TGTGCCAGCAGTGGGGACAGGGCCCGTACCTACGAGCAGTACTTC.

On this clonotype itself: The CDR3 does not close with the conserved phenylalanine or tryptophan, likely indicating a read error. The V and J genes are TRBV20-1 and TRBJ1-1; D unresolved. Germline CDR1 and CDR2: DFQATT and SNEGSKA (reference sequence). V was cut by 3 bases and J by 11 bases, with 13 bases left in between. The CDR3 has 11 amino acids. The CDR3 spells CSARGSGFAFY. As DNA, the CDR3 is TGCAGTGCTAGGGGGTCAGGATTCGCTTTCTAT.

This clonotype was counted at least ten times. The chain combines TRBV25-1 with TRBJ1-1; D remains ambiguous. Germline V CDR1 and CDR2: MGHDK, SYGVNS. Trimming left V 4 bases short and J 11 bases short, with 20 bases between. The CDR3 is 14 residues long. DNA of the CDR3: TGTGCCAGCAGTGCAGGCACAGTCCGGTCCGGGGCTTTCTTT. This encodes CASSAGTVRSGAFF.

Of note for this clonotype: A much bigger clone sits one base away, suggesting this may be a read error. The J gene is TRBJ2-3, the V gene TRBV3-1; no reliable D call. This CDR3 spans 13 amino acids. Germline CDR1 is LGHDT and CDR2 is YNNKEL (reference sequence). The CDR3 DNA reads as TGTGCCAGCAGCAGCTACCAGTTAGATGCGCAGTATTTT. It codes for CASSSYQLDAQYF.

Points on this clonotype: A much larger clone is a single base away; this may be a read error. The chain employs TRBV4-1 and TRBJ1-3; D perhaps matches TRBD1 (6 bases). The germline CDR1 and CDR2 sequences are MGHRA and YSYEKL. CDR3 size: 15 residues. DNA of the CDR3: TGCGCCAGCAGCCAAGGCCGACAGGTCGGAAACACCATGTATTTT. It encodes CASSQGRQVGNTMYF.

CDR3 nucleotide sequence: TGTGCCAGCAGCTTGGGAGGGTACCAAGAGACCCAGTACTTC. It encodes CASSLGGYQETQYF. The chain carries TRBV5-8 and TRBJ2-5; D is possibly TRBD2 (5 bases). This CDR3 has 14 residues. Germline CDR1 and CDR2: SGHTS and YDEGEE. Trimming shortened V by 0 bases and J by 0 bases, and 6 bases separated the two germline ends.

This clonotype was detected ten times or more. V usage is TRBV7-8 and J usage is TRBJ2-5; D is tentatively TRBD1 or TRBD2 (5 bases each). From germline, CDR1 is SGHVS and CDR2 FQNEAQ. The V end lost 0 bases, the J end lost 5 bases, and 19 bases lay between the germline ends. This CDR3 comprises 17 residues. CDR3 DNA: TGTGCCAGCAGCTTAGCGGAACGAGGGGCCGGAAGGGAGACCCAGTACTTC. It translates to CASSLAERGAGRETQYF.

This clonotype appeared many times. This chain links TRBV18 with TRBJ2-1; a weak D match, TRBD2 (6 bases). Trimming stripped 6 bases from V and 7 bases from J, with 16 bases between. This CDR3 spans 14 amino acids. Germline-derived CDR1 and CDR2 are KGHSH and LQKENI. The CDR3 region is CASSSGGLVNEQFF. CDR3 in DNA: TGTGCCAGCTCTTCCGGGGGTCTGGTGAATGAGCAGTTCTTC.

This clonotype was recorded many times. This chain connects TRBV6-2 or TRBV6-3 to TRBJ1-2, with D possibly matching TRBD1 (5 bases). Germline CDR1 is MNHEY and CDR2 is SVGEGT. The ends were cut back, 5 bases at V and 2 bases at J, with 15 bases in the middle. The CDR3 has 15 amino acids. The CDR3 region is CASSLGGPSNYGYTF. The CDR3 DNA reads as TGTGCCAGCAGTCTCGGGGGACCTTCGAACTATGGCTACACCTTC.

This clonotype was recorded at least ten times. The chain links TRBV27 to TRBJ2-2; D may be TRBD2 (6 bases). The V end was cut by 6 bases, the J end by 0 bases, with 8 bases between. Germline V gives CDR1 MNHEY, CDR2 SMNVEV (reference sequence). This CDR3 contains 14 residues. The CDR3 here is CASRRLANTGELFF. The DNA of the CDR3 is TGTGCCAGCAGAAGACTAGCGAACACCGGGGAGCTGTTTTTT.

This chain links TRBV5-1 with TRBJ2-1; no reliable D call. There are 16 residues in the CDR3. Between the trimmed V and J ends, which lost 0 bases and 0 bases, there was a span of 10 bases. CDR1 and CDR2 from the germline V gene are SGHRS and YFSETQ. The CDR3 DNA reads TGCGCCAGCAGCTTGGAAGGGATCGGCTCCTACAATGAGCAGTTCTTC. The encoded protein is CASSLEGIGSYNEQFF.

The table lists this clonotype with many counts. The CDR3 DNA reads as TGTGCCAGCAGCTTAGCCCACGTCGGAGTTGGGAATTCACCCCTCCACTTT. Protein: CASSLAHVGVGNSPLHF. This chain joins TRBV7-3 and TRBJ1-6; D is ambiguous. This CDR3 is 17 amino acids long. V lost 2 bases and J lost 7, with 18 bases in between. Germline V gives CDR1 SGHTA, CDR2 FQGTGA.

This clonotype was recorded at least ten times. The chain carries TRBV28 and TRBJ2-1, with TRBD2 identical over 7 bases. Germline trimming cut 9 bases from V and 0 bases from J; bases unmatched to any gene: 5. The CDR3 length is 14 residues. Germline V gene data show CDR1 as MDHEN and CDR2 as SYDVKM. The CDR3, as DNA: TGTGCCAGTTTCCGGGACTACTCCTACAATGAGCAGTTCTTC. Translating gives CASFRDYSYNEQFF. Full variable domain (missing parts from reference TRBV28 and TRBJ2-1): DVKVTQSSRYLVKRTGEKVFLECVQDMDHENMFWYRQDPGLGLRLIYFSYDVKMKEKGDIPEGYSVSREKKERFSLILESASTNQTSMYLCASFRDYSYNEQFFGPGTRLTVL.

The J gene is TRBJ2-7, the V gene TRBV29-1; a possible D gene is TRBD1 (6 bases). CDR3 size: 12 residues. CDR1 is SQVTM, CDR2 ANQGSEA, per germline. Trimming removed 4 bases at V and 6 bases at J, with 13 bases between. CDR3 nucleotides: TGCAGCGTTGGCTCGGGACAAGGCGAGCAGTACTTC. It encodes CSVGSGQGEQYF.

CDR3 DNA: TGCAGTCCCTTCCGGGAACTCGGGACAGGGGGCGGTGCCGAAGCTTTCTTT. It encodes CSPFRELGTGGGAEAFF. The chain links TRBV20-1 to TRBJ1-1, with 12 bases aligning to TRBD1. Looked up from germline, CDR1 is DFQATT and CDR2 is SNEGSKA (reference sequence). The CDR3 is 17 amino acids. The junction had 21 bases not matched to a gene; V was cut back by 8 bases and J by 8 bases.

At least ten counts were recorded for this clonotype. The CDR3 bases are TGTGCCAGCTCAGAGGGACAGGGCAGAATCCAGCCCCAGCATTTT. Encoded protein: CASSEGQGRIQPQHF. The rearrangement links TRBV18 to TRBJ1-5, with 9 bases fitting TRBD1. Germline CDR1 and CDR2: KGHSH and LQKENI. The V and J ends lost 5 bases and 7 bases, in that order; junction bases with no gene match: 9. This CDR3 comprises 15 residues.

V and J are TRBV12-3 or TRBV12-4 and TRBJ1-4, with 7 bases lining up with TRBD1. V trimming: 5 bases; J trimming: 8 bases; junction bases outside the gene matches: 2. The CDR3 sequence is 12 residues long. CDR3 nucleotide sequence: TGTGCCAGCAGTCCACAGGGGGAAAAACTGTTTTTT. Translating it yields CASSPQGEKLFF.

The chain joins TRBV3-1 to TRBJ1-1; the D is unclear. This CDR3 is built from 17 residues. Germline CDR1 LGHDT, CDR2 YNNKEL (reference sequence). Trimming pared 2 bases from V and 3 bases from J, leaving 19 bases between. The CDR3 DNA reads as TGTGCCAGCAGCCAAAATATAGCGGGTACTCCGGACACTGAAGCTTTCTTT. Amino acids: CASSQNIAGTPDTEAFF.

On this clonotype itself: A much larger clone is a single base away; this may be a read error. The chain couples TRBV2 to TRBJ2-5; D gene uncertain. V was trimmed by 8 bases and J by 0 bases, leaving 7 bases between them. This CDR3 comprises 12 residues. CDR1 and CDR2 from the germline V gene are SNHLY and FYNNEI. The DNA of the CDR3 is TGTGCCAGCGAGAGATACCAAGAGACCCAGTACTTC. This gives the protein CASERYQETQYF.

With respect to this clonotype: A read error is possible here, since a much larger clone lies one base away. The CDR3 does not end in the conserved phenylalanine or tryptophan, so this is likely a read error. This rearrangement joins TRBV12-5 to TRBJ1-6, with 8 bases fitting TRBD1. The CDR3 has 14 amino acids. V was clipped by 3 bases and J by 9 bases; unmatched bases: 4. Germline CDR1 reads LGHNT; CDR2 reads FRNRAP. CDR3 sequence: CASGFDRGGSPLHL. In nucleotides, the CDR3 is TGTGCTAGTGGTTTTGACAGGGGCGGTTCACCCCTCCACCTT.

This clonotype has a count of ten or more. The chain's CDR3 is CASSPRVTEAFF. CDR3 DNA sequence: TGTGCCAGCAGCCCCAGGGTAACTGAAGCTTTCTTT. The rearrangement joins TRBV7-9 to TRBJ1-1; D might be TRBD1 (5 bases). The CDR3 sequence is 12 residues long. The germline V gene encodes CDR1 SEHNR and CDR2 FQNEAQ (reference sequence). V gave up 5 bases and J gave up 5 bases, with 9 bases separating them.

This clonotype has ten or more counts. The chain combines TRBV3-1 with TRBJ2-7, with 7 bases fitting TRBD1. V lost 3 bases to trimming and J lost 3 bases; unmatched junction nucleotides: 8. The CDR3 loop spans 15 amino acids. From germline, CDR1 is LGHDT and CDR2 YNNKEL (reference sequence). CDR3: CASSHPETGIYEQYF. CDR3 in DNA: TGTGCCAGCAGCCACCCGGAGACAGGGATCTACGAGCAGTACTTC.

This clonotype appeared many times. The gene calls are TRBV3-1 and TRBJ2-1, with D possibly being TRBD1 (6 bases). V lost 6 bases to trimming and J lost 1 base, with 13 bases between them. This CDR3 is 15 amino acids long. Germline-derived CDR1 and CDR2 are LGHDT and YNNKEL (reference sequence). This CDR3 reads CASSSDRPSYNEQFF. The CDR3 coding sequence is TGTGCCAGCAGTTCCGACAGGCCGTCCTACAATGAGCAGTTCTTC.